These 21 T cell receptor beta chains originate from one sample sequenced in a study of blood T cells in healthy people across ages. It was with a sample-barcoded 5' primer and a J-beta primer mix that a second PCR of roughly 7 to 12 cycles was run. MiXCR was run by TCRdb on the 5' RACE reads, yielding one entry per CDR3 protein. The sample holds around 2 million distinct CDR3 sequences; about 39% are singletons and the top ten take 23%. The sample taken for sequencing was blood. These receptors all come from a human donor in good health.

The V gene is TRBV7-9, the J gene TRBJ1-4, with 10 bases fitting TRBD1. The CDR3 consists of 16 residues. The V gene's germline CDR1 is SEHNR and CDR2 FQNEAQ (reference sequence). After removal of 5 bases from V and 5 bases from J, the junction contained 8 bases not matched to a gene. DNA of the CDR3: TGTGCCAGCAGCCTGGACAGGGGGGTCCTCAATGAAAAACTGTTTTTT. Amino acid sequence: CASSLDRGVLNEKLFF.

This clonotype turned up a few times. Compared with germline, one end of the junction differs, possibly owing to a read error. The V and J genes are TRBV7-2 and TRBJ2-1; possibly TRBD1 or TRBD2 for D (6 bases each). This CDR3 region has 15 residues. Germline CDR1 and CDR2: SGHTA and FQGNSA. The CDR3 loop is CASTVGAGNYNEQFF. The CDR3 DNA reads as TGCGCCAGCACGGTGGGGGCGGGGAACTACAATGAGCAGTTCTTC.

V gene TRBV6-5 combines with J gene TRBJ1-2; TRBD1 matches 7 bases. CDR1 MNHEY and CDR2 SVGAGI come from the germline V gene. This CDR3 spans 13 amino acids. Trimming removed 6 bases from V and 9 bases from J; junction bases left unmatched: 10. The chain's CDR3 is CASRKTGTESYTF. CDR3 DNA: TGTGCCAGCAGGAAAACCGGGACAGAGAGCTACACCTTC.

The rearrangement uses TRBV12-3 or TRBV12-4 and TRBJ2-4, with 7 positions matching TRBD1. J gave up 13 bases and V 7 bases, and 19 bases lay outside the gene matches. The CDR3 runs 15 residues. This CDR3 reads CASILTGVDYNEQYF. The DNA of the CDR3 is TGTGCCAGCATCCTAACAGGGGTAGACTACAATGAGCAGTACTTC.

This clonotype showed up just a few times. The chain is built from TRBV5-6 and TRBJ2-1; perhaps D is TRBD1 or TRBD2 (5 bases each). V was cut by 3 bases and J by 8 bases, with 15 bases left in between. CDR3 length: 14 residues. Germline V CDR1 and CDR2: SGHDT, YYEEEE. The CDR3 sequence: CASSWGPPGDEQFF. CDR3 nucleotides: TGTGCCAGCAGCTGGGGACCCCCGGGCGATGAGCAGTTCTTC.

The chain links TRBV25-1 to TRBJ1-3; tentatively, D is TRBD1 (6 bases). This CDR3 comprises 15 residues. V shed 5 bases and J shed 0 bases, with 11 bases lying between them. CDR1 is MGHDK and CDR2 is SYGVNS in the germline V gene. CDR3 protein: CASSIDRTSGNTIYF. The DNA for the CDR3 is TGTGCCAGCAGTATCGACAGGACCTCTGGAAACACCATATATTTT.

The CDR3 DNA follows: TGTGCCAGCAGCAAAGCGCCGGGCCGCCCCGGGGAGCTGTTTTTT. It codes for CASSKAPGRPGELFF. J is TRBJ2-2 and V is TRBV7-9; D remains ambiguous. CDR3 length: 15 residues. CDR1 and CDR2 from the germline V gene are SEHNR and FQNEAQ (reference sequence). V was cut by 5 bases and J by 6 bases, with 16 bases left in between.

There are a few counts of this clonotype. The chain joins TRBV20-1 to TRBJ2-4; TRBD2 matches 10 bases. Matching the DNA end better, TRBJ2-5 makes the J call doubtful. CDR3 size: 12 residues. Germline values: CDR1 DFQATT, CDR2 SNEGSKA (reference sequence). CDR3 residues: CSVIAGGETQYF. The CDR3 DNA reads TGCAGTGTCATAGCGGGGGGAGAGACCCAGTACTTC.

This clonotype was recorded a few times. The rearrangement links TRBV29-1 to TRBJ2-7, with D possibly called TRBD1 or TRBD2 (5 bases each). Trimming cost V 4 bases and J 6 bases, with 13 bases left between them. Germline CDR1 reads SQVTM; CDR2 reads ANQGSEA. The CDR3 has 12 amino acids. CDR3 nucleotide sequence: TGCAGCGTTGTATCCGGTGGGGGCGAGCAGTACTTC. Translating it yields CSVVSGGGEQYF.

The chain is built from TRBV7-2 and TRBJ2-5; D is perhaps TRBD1 (6 bases). The DNA end is more similar to TRBJ2-7, so the J call may be wrong. CDR1 is SGHTA, CDR2 FQGNSA, per germline. CDR3 length equals 15 residues. The chain's CDR3 is CASSLVTGGLYEQYF. For the CDR3, the DNA is TGTGCCAGCAGCTTAGTAACTGGGGGCTTGTACGAGCAGTACTTC.

This chain links TRBV13 with TRBJ2-7; perhaps D is TRBD1 or TRBD2 (5 bases each). Trimming took 4 bases from V and 2 from J, leaving 15 bases between them. The CDR3 covers 15 residues. The germline gives CDR1 PRHDT, CDR2 FYEKMQ (reference sequence). The CDR3 DNA is TGTGCCAGCAGCTCCCGCCGGGACGGCGCCTACGAGCAGTACTTC. Protein sequence: CASSSRRDGAYEQYF.

This clonotype was picked up a small number of times. This sequence joins TRBV7-2 and TRBJ1-5, with no clear D. V was shortened by 0 bases and J by 0 bases, with 9 bases between the two germline ends. Germline CDR1 is SGHTA and CDR2 is FQGNSA. CDR3 size: 16 residues. The DNA of the CDR3 is TGTGCCAGCAGCTTAGCAGGCTTGAATAGCAATCAGCCCCAGCATTTT. Encoded protein: CASSLAGLNSNQPQHF.

This clonotype was seen more than once but under ten times. The chain employs TRBV6-6 and TRBJ2-1; 8 nucleotides agree with TRBD1. This CDR3 contains 13 residues. Trimming cost V 7 bases and J 2 bases; bases outside gene matches: 1. Germline loops: CDR1 MNHNY, CDR2 SVGAGI (reference sequence). The CDR3 coding sequence is TGTGCCAGCAAGACAGGGGCCTACAATGAGCAGTTCTTC. Its translation is CASKTGAYNEQFF.

This chain uses TRBV20-1 with TRBJ2-4, with D possibly TRBD2 on 6 matching bases. The DNA end favors TRBJ2-7, so the J call may be wrong. CDR1 is DFQATT, CDR2 SNEGSKA, per germline (reference sequence). The CDR3 runs to 12 residues. The CDR3 here is CSARLGDYEQYF. The DNA for the CDR3 is TGCAGTGCAAGACTAGGGGACTACGAGCAGTACTTC.

The chain combines TRBV7-8 with TRBJ1-4, with D uncertain. Trimming stripped 1 base from V and 8 bases from J, with 8 bases between. The CDR3 totals 13 residues. CDR1 and CDR2 from the germline V gene are SGHVS and FQNEAQ. CDR3 protein: CASSLGFREKLFF. The CDR3 coding sequence is TGTGCCAGCAGCTTAGGTTTTAGGGAAAAACTGTTTTTT.

The chain recombines TRBV20-1 with TRBJ2-1; D is possibly TRBD1 (6 bases). The CDR3 length is 10 residues. In germline, CDR1 is DFQATT, CDR2 SNEGSKA (reference sequence). The V and J ends lost 8 bases and 8 bases respectively, with 10 bases between them. For the CDR3, the DNA is TGCAGTCAGGGGATCGATGAGCAGTTCTTC. Its translation is CSQGIDEQFF.

DNA of the CDR3: TGTGCCAGCAGTCACCCGGGACAGGGTGAAGAGACCCAGTACTTC. The encoded protein is CASSHPGQGEETQYF. The chain recombines TRBV12-3 or TRBV12-4 with TRBJ2-5; 9 bases fit TRBD1. CDR3 length: 15 residues. The ends lost 5 bases at V and 3 bases at J; junction bases unmatched: 7.

The rearrangement joins TRBV13 to TRBJ2-4, with 10 bases aligning to TRBD1. The CDR3 has 15 amino acids. The germline gives CDR1 PRHDT, CDR2 FYEKMQ (reference sequence). Germline trimming cut 4 bases from V and 13 bases from J; bases unmatched to any gene: 13. In DNA form, the CDR3 reads TGTGCCAGCAGCTACACCGGGACAGGGGAAGGGGAGCAGTACTTC. Its protein product is CASSYTGTGEGEQYF.

For the CDR3, the DNA is TGTGCCAGCGGGGACAAAGCTTTCTTT. Amino acid sequence: CASGDKAFF. The V gene is TRBV19, the J gene TRBJ1-1; D is perhaps TRBD1 (6 bases). This CDR3 has 9 residues. Trimming took 9 bases from V and 9 from J, leaving 8 bases between them. The germline V gene has CDR1 LNHDA and CDR2 SQIVND (reference sequence).

The chain has TRBV4-1 and TRBJ1-3; the D is unclear. The V end lost 5 bases, the J end lost 2 bases, and 16 bases lay between the germline ends. CDR1 MGHRA and CDR2 YSYEKL come from the germline V gene. This CDR3 is 16 amino acids long. CDR3 region: CASSSRTANTGNTIYF. Here the CDR3 DNA reads TGCGCCAGCAGCTCAAGGACTGCGAATACTGGAAACACCATATATTTT.

The V and J genes are TRBV12-3 or TRBV12-4 and TRBJ1-1, with 7 positions matching TRBD1. This CDR3 has 16 amino acids. V shed 6 bases, J shed 1 base, and the junction held 11 bases outside the gene matches. The CDR3: CASRPTGERANTEAFF. The CDR3 DNA reads TGTGCCAGCAGGCCTACAGGGGAGAGGGCGAACACTGAAGCTTTCTTT.